Each of the 32 T cell receptor delta chains below was sequenced from the same sample in a study of gamma-delta T cells after stem cell transplantation. TCRdb re-called the RT-PCR reads with CATT. This sample has 2,000 to 2,500 delta-chain clones, with about 4.2% found just once. Sequencing used gamma-delta T cells. The source of these receptors is a human donor. It is not recorded whose cells these are; they may come from a transplant donor.

This clone was seen a few times. The TCRdb protein comes from a much larger clone and disagrees with this DNA's translation at residue 13, likely due to a read error; the protein given here is derived from the DNA. The chain is built from TRDV2 and TRDJ1; 9 bases align to TRDD3. Germline V CDR1 and CDR2: GEAIGNYY, EKD. The CDR3 extends over 16 amino acids. CDR3 coding DNA: TGTGCCTGTGATCCCTTACTGGGGGAATACACCGATAATCTCATCTTT. The encoded protein is CACDPLLGEYTDNLIF.

This clone turned up a few times. The chain joins TRDV2 to TRDJ1; 12 nucleotides match TRDD3. The CDR3 runs to 19 residues. Trimming cost V 0 bases and J 3 bases; bases outside gene matches: 13. CDR1 is GEAIGNYY, CDR2 EKD, per germline. This CDR3 is CACDTALNWGIQFSDKLIF. As DNA, the CDR3 is TGTGCCTGTGACACCGCACTCAACTGGGGGATACAATTTTCCGATAAACTCATCTTT.

This clone has a handful of counts. With only one base between it and a far larger clone, this is likely a read error. The chain couples TRDV2 to TRDJ1; 8 bases fit TRDD3. The germline CDR1 and CDR2 sequences are GEAIGNYY and EKD. CDR3 length equals 17 residues. CDR3 residues: CACGTVGILGDTDKLIF. The CDR3 nucleotides are TGTGCCTGTGGCACCGTGGGGATACTTGGGGACACCGATAAACTCATCTTT.

This clone is labeled as medium-sized (0.01 to 0.1%). This may stem from a read error, because a much larger clone lies one nucleotide away. The chain carries TRDV2 and TRDJ1; TRDD3 aligns across 8 bases. The germline V gene encodes CDR1 GEAIGNYY and CDR2 EKD. This CDR3 is 15 amino acids long. The ends lost 4 bases at V and 1 base at J; junction bases unmatched: 7. The CDR3 DNA sequence: TGTGCCTGTGAACCACTGGGGGCCCTCACCGATAAACTCATCTTT. Amino acids: CACEPLGALTDKLIF.

This clone counts as medium-sized. Being one base from a much bigger clone, this may be a read error. The chain carries TRDV2 and TRDJ1; 12 bases are a match to TRDD3. Trimming cost V 3 bases and J 0 bases; bases outside gene matches: 25. Germline-derived CDR1 and CDR2 are GEAIGNYY and EKD. The CDR3 is 23 amino acids. CDR3 sequence reads: CACDSIPAAGGYAGQGYTDKLIF. CDR3 bases: TGTGCCTGTGACTCCATTCCCGCGGCTGGGGGATACGCAGGTCAGGGGTACACCGATAAACTCATCTTT.

This clone was observed a handful of times. A read error is likely here: a far larger clone is one base away. Other DNA sequences in the same sample also yield this CDR3. The J gene is TRDJ1, the V gene TRDV2; 12 positions agree with TRDD3. V shed 0 bases and J 0 bases; nucleotides not matched to a gene: 13. There are 20 residues in the CDR3. Germline V gene data show CDR1 as GEAIGNYY and CDR2 as EKD. The CDR3 DNA is TGTGCCTGTGACACCGTTCTACTGGGGGATACACAGACTTACACCGATAAACTCATCTTT. It yields the protein CACDTVLLGDTQTYTDKLIF.

In regard to this clone: It is likely a read error: a sequence one base away is far more abundant. The chain joins TRDV2 to TRDJ1, with D possibly being TRDD3 (5 bases). The CDR3 totals 20 residues. Germline lookup yields CDR1 GEAIGNYY and CDR2 EKD. Trimming removed 3 bases from V and 1 base from J, with 29 bases in between. The CDR3 DNA reads as TGTGCCTGTGACTCCCTTGCGTCTGGCGATACAGTCCCCTGCACCGATAAACTCATCTTT. It encodes CACDSLASGDTVPCTDKLIF.

This clone was found a few times. It differs at one base from a far larger clone, so likely a read error. Other DNA sequences from this sample encode an identical CDR3 as well. The chain has TRDV2 and TRDJ1; 8 bases map to TRDD3. The J segment lost 1 base and the V segment lost 0 bases, leaving 12 bases of the junction unmatched. CDR3 length: 18 residues. Germline V gene sequence: CDR1 GEAIGNYY, CDR2 EKD. In DNA, the CDR3 is TGTGCCTGTGACACCCTCCACCGTACTGGGGGGTCCACCGATAAACTCATCTTT. Translating gives CACDTLHRTGGSTDKLIF.

There are a few counts of this clone. Being one base from a much bigger clone, this may be a read error. The same CDR3 is also encoded by other DNA sequences in this sample. The V gene is TRDV2, the J gene TRDJ1, with 10 bases that match TRDD3. This CDR3 region has 16 residues. V dropped 7 bases and J dropped 0; count of bases not matched to a gene: 10. The germline CDR1 and CDR2 sequences are GEAIGNYY and EKD. The CDR3 sequence is CACDPLTGGYTDKLIF. Written as DNA, the CDR3 is TGTGCCTGCGACCCACTTACTGGGGGATACACCGATAAACTCATCTTT.

The table lists this clone with a few counts. The likely explanation is a read error, given a far larger clone one base away. The CDR3 spells CACDSIPEAGGCAGQGYTDKLIF. DNA of the CDR3: TGTGCCTGTGACTCCATTCCCGAGGCTGGGGGATGCGCAGGTCAGGGGTACACCGATAAACTCATCTTT. V is TRDV2 and J is TRDJ1, with 9 bases that match TRDD3. The length of the CDR3 is 23 residues. V was pared by 3 bases and J by 0 bases, with 28 bases of the junction left unmatched. Germline CDR1 GEAIGNYY, CDR2 EKD.

This clone turned up a few times. The protein in TCRdb stems from a much larger clone and differs at residue 8 from this DNA's translation, likely a read error; here the protein is translated from the DNA. V is TRDV2 and J is TRDJ1; D gene ambiguous. This CDR3 is 15 amino acids long. Per germline, CDR1 GEAIGNYY and CDR2 EKD. V shed 0 bases and J shed 3 bases, with 13 bases lying between them. For the CDR3, the DNA is TGTGCCTGTGACACCGTGTCGGCTTCGCCCGATAAACTCATCTTT. This gives the protein CACDTVSASPDKLIF.

To note about this clone: A read error is possible here, since a much larger clone lies one base away. The chain combines TRDV2 with TRDJ1; 7 bases line up with TRDD3. CDR1 and CDR2 (germline): GEAIGNYY, EKD. The junction had 10 bases not matched to a gene; V was cut back by 3 bases and J by 4 bases. This CDR3 is built from 15 residues. CDR3 sequence reads: CACDRLGARGDKLIF. The CDR3 DNA reads TGTGCCTGTGACCGCCTGGGGGCTCGAGGCGATAAACTCATCTTT.

This clone has more than one count but fewer than ten. The junction shows a germline mismatch at one end, possibly a read error. The CDR3 DNA reads TGTGCCTGTGACACCGTACCTGGGGGATACGCTTCCACCGATAAACTCATCTTC. It codes for CACDTVPGGYASTDKLIF. J is TRDJ1 and V is TRDV2, with TRDD3 matching over 12 bases. Per germline, CDR1 GEAIGNYY and CDR2 EKD. This CDR3 is 18 amino acids long.

This clone is labeled medium-sized. The chain is built from TRDV2 and TRDJ1; weak D call: TRDD3 (6 bases). Looked up from germline, CDR1 is GEAIGNYY and CDR2 is EKD. CDR3 size: 18 residues. V lost 5 bases to trimming and J lost 2 bases, with 26 bases between them. As DNA, the CDR3 is TGTGCCTGTGCCGGAATAAGGGGCGTAGGTGGGGATACCGATAAACTCATCTTT. The encoded protein is CACAGIRGVGGDTDKLIF.

This clone was seen more than once but under ten times. This could be a read error, since a much larger clone is one nucleotide away. This sample also contains other DNA sequences that code for the same CDR3. The chain is built from TRDV2 and TRDJ1; TRDD3 matches 11 bases. Germline trimming cut 3 bases from V and 2 bases from J; bases unmatched to any gene: 19. The V gene's germline CDR1 is GEAIGNYY and CDR2 EKD. The length of the CDR3 is 20 residues. The CDR3 bases are TGTGCCTGTGACTCGCTTGATCCGCAATTGGGGGATACGTGGACCGATAAACTCATCTTT. It encodes CACDSLDPQLGDTWTDKLIF.

This clone is hyperexpanded (1% or more) within its sample. The identical CDR3 is also encoded by other nucleotide sequences in the sample. The chain joins TRDV1 to TRDJ1, with 10 bases that match TRDD3. Germline V gene lookup returns CDR1 TSWWSYY and CDR2 QGS. The V segment lost 2 bases and the J segment 1 base; nucleotides outside the gene matches: 22. The CDR3 consists of 22 residues. The CDR3: CALGESPISYYWGIRGTDKLIF. CDR3 nucleotides: TGTGCTCTTGGGGAAAGCCCCATATCTTATTACTGGGGGATCAGGGGCACCGATAAACTCATCTTT.

This clone has more than one count but fewer than ten. A far more abundant clone sits one base away, making this likely a read error. This rearrangement joins TRDV2 to TRDJ1, with 9 bases aligning to TRDD3. Germline CDR1 reads GEAIGNYY; CDR2 reads EKD. There are 21 residues in the CDR3. In DNA form, the CDR3 reads TGTGCCCGTGACACCGTCACTGGGGGACGCGCAATGTTGCCCCACACCGATAAACTCATCTTT. This codes for CARDTVTGGRAMLPHTDKLIF.

This clone is medium-sized (0.01 to 0.1%). One base separates it from a far larger clone, so it is likely a read error. The chain uses TRDV1 and TRDJ1; TRDD3 aligns across 10 bases. CDR1 and CDR2 from the germline V gene are TSWWSYY and QGS. The CDR3 consists of 22 residues. The CDR3 spells CAPGESPISYYWGIRGTDKLIF. The CDR3 nucleotides read TGTGCTCCTGGGGAAAGCCCCATATCTTATTACTGGGGGATCAGGGGCACCGATAAACTCATCTTT.

By proportion, this clone is large. Other nucleotide sequences from this sample produce the same CDR3. The chain carries TRDV2 and TRDJ1; 7 bases map to TRDD3. The CDR3 sequence is 17 residues long. The germline V gene has CDR1 GEAIGNYY and CDR2 EKD. Germline trimming cut 2 bases from V and 3 bases from J; bases unmatched to any gene: 14. In nucleotides, the CDR3 is TGTGCCTGTGACATCTTGGGGACTGTACTGGGGTCCGATAAACTCATCTTT. This gives the protein CACDILGTVLGSDKLIF.

As concerns this clone: TCRdb's protein, taken from a much larger clone, differs from this DNA's translation at residue 13, likely owing to a read error; the protein displayed comes from the DNA. The chain carries TRDV2 and TRDJ1, with 7 bases aligning to TRDD3. The germline V gene has CDR1 GEAIGNYY and CDR2 EKD. This CDR3 has 15 residues. CDR3: CARDSLLGTSDKVIF. DNA for the CDR3: TGTGCCCGTGACTCTCTACTGGGGACCTCCGATAAAGTCATCTTT.

On this clone itself: The protein TCRdb gives is from a much larger clone and does not agree with this DNA's translation at residue 11, likely a read error; the protein shown here comes from the DNA. The chain couples TRDV2 to TRDJ3; 13 bases line up with TRDD3. This CDR3 has 19 amino acids. Germline CDR1 and CDR2: GEAIGNYY and EKD. V lost 2 bases, J lost 2 bases, and 5 bases stayed unmatched. The CDR3 coding sequence is TGTGCCTGTGACAGTACTGGGGGATACGGGGCCTGGGACACCCGACAGATGTTTTTC. Translation: CACDSTGGYGAWDTRQMFF.

As concerns this clone: Since a far larger clone is one base different, this is likely a read error. Other DNA sequences from this sample encode an identical CDR3 as well. The chain uses TRDV2 and TRDJ1; 7 nucleotides agree with TRDD3. Germline CDR1 reads GEAIGNYY; CDR2 reads EKD. The CDR3 covers 18 residues. J gave up 2 bases and V 0 bases, and 14 bases lay outside the gene matches. CDR3 nucleotide sequence: TGTGCCTGTGACACCCTAGCCCCTGGGGGGTACGGGACCGATAAACTCATCTTT. Protein sequence: CACDTLAPGGYGTDKLIF.

In regard to this clone: This likely stems from a read error, as it lies one base from a far larger clone. The chain combines TRDV2 with TRDJ3, with 8 positions matching TRDD3. Per the germline V gene, CDR1 is GEAIGNYY and CDR2 is EKD. The CDR3 sequence is 20 residues long. V shed 0 bases and J 3 bases; nucleotides not matched to a gene: 12. The CDR3 DNA sequence: TGTGCCTGTGACACCGTTTTAGCACTGGGGGGTGACTGGGACACCCGACAGATGTTTTTC. The encoded protein is CACDTVLALGGDWDTRQMFF.

On this clone: A far larger clone is off by one base, so a read error is likely. This sample includes further DNA sequences coding for the same CDR3. This sequence joins TRDV2 and TRDJ1, with D perhaps matching TRDD3 (6 bases). Germline CDR1 reads GEAIGNYY; CDR2 reads EKD. This CDR3 region has 14 residues. The CDR3, as DNA: TGTGCCTGCGACATCTTGGGGGGCGCCGATAAACTCATCTTT. It yields the protein CACDILGGADKLIF.

A word on this clone: A far larger clone is one base from this, pointing to a likely read error. Other DNA sequences of this sample code for an identical CDR3. This chain links TRDV2 with TRDJ1, with 8 bases fitting TRDD3. Looked up from germline, CDR1 is GEAIGNYY and CDR2 is EKD. This CDR3 is 19 amino acids long. CDR3 sequence reads: CACDTLYWGDLDYTDKLIF. The CDR3 DNA is TGTGCCTGCGACACCTTGTACTGGGGGGACCTGGACTACACCGATAAACTCATCTTT.

This chain connects TRDV2 to TRDJ1; a weak D match, TRDD3 (5 bases). This CDR3 has 15 residues. V lost 2 bases and J 0 bases, leaving 12 bases between the germline ends. Germline assignment: CDR1 GEAIGNYY and CDR2 EKD. Here the CDR3 reads CACDIVGFYTDKLIF. Here the CDR3 DNA reads TGTGCCTGTGACATTGTGGGGTTTTACACCGATAAACTCATCTTT.

This clone was seen a few times. The chain has TRDV2 and TRDJ1, with 11 bases aligning to TRDD3. The length of the CDR3 is 17 residues. Germline V gene lookup returns CDR1 GEAIGNYY and CDR2 EKD. V lost 3 bases, J lost 0 bases, and 8 bases stayed unmatched. The CDR3: CACDPILGDINTDKLIF. CDR3 DNA sequence: TGTGCCTGTGACCCTATACTGGGGGATATCAACACCGATAAACTCATCTTT.

In regard to this clone: The TCRdb protein comes from a much larger clone and disagrees with this DNA's translation at residue 4, likely due to a read error; the protein given here is derived from the DNA. The CDR3: CACGVLGDRGTDKLIF. The DNA of the CDR3 is TGTGCCTGTGGCGTACTGGGGGATAGGGGGACCGATAAACTCATCTTT. The rearrangement uses TRDV2 and TRDJ1, with TRDD3 identical over 11 bases. The V gene end was trimmed by 5 bases and the J gene end by 2 bases; junction bases not matched to a gene: 9. This CDR3 has 16 amino acids. The germline gives CDR1 GEAIGNYY, CDR2 EKD.

This clone was seen a few times. This likely reflects a read error, since a far larger clone is one base away. The rearrangement links TRDV2 to TRDJ1, with TRDD3 identical over 8 bases. The CDR3 extends over 15 amino acids. From germline, CDR1 is GEAIGNYY and CDR2 EKD. V lost 3 bases to trimming and J lost 2 bases; unmatched junction nucleotides: 7. CDR3 protein: CACDALGAPTDKLIF. DNA of the CDR3: TGTGCCTGTGACGCACTGGGGGCCCCTACCGATAAACTCATCTTT.

The table lists this clone with a few counts. A far larger clone lies a single base away; this is likely a read error. Other DNA sequences from this sample encode an identical CDR3 as well. The chain combines TRDV2 with TRDJ1; 13 nucleotides line up with TRDD3. Trimming took 3 bases from V and 1 from J; bases not matched to a gene: 19. From germline, CDR1 is GEAIGNYY and CDR2 EKD. The CDR3 is 21 amino acids. The CDR3 reads CACDPLRSFTGGYASTDKLIF. The CDR3 region has the DNA TGTGCCTGTGACCCCCTCAGAAGCTTTACTGGGGGATACGCTTCCACCGATAAACTCATCTTT.

In regard to this clone: A far larger clone differs by one base, so this is likely a read error. The rearrangement uses TRDV2 and TRDJ3; the match to TRDD3 covers 12 bases. Trimming took 2 bases from V and 0 from J; bases not matched to a gene: 16. The germline gives CDR1 GEAIGNYY, CDR2 EKD. The CDR3 covers 23 residues. The CDR3 protein is CACDIMLTGGYPVGSWDTRQMFF. The CDR3 DNA reads as TGTGCCTGTGACATCATGTTGACTGGGGGATACCCTGTGGGCTCCTGGGACACCCGACAGATGTTTTTC.

On this clone itself: This may stem from a read error, because a much larger clone lies one nucleotide away. V is TRDV2 and J is TRDJ1; D call uncertain. V lost 0 bases, J lost 1 base, and 8 bases lay in between. CDR1 and CDR2 from the germline V gene are GEAIGNYY and EKD. The CDR3 spans 14 residues. The CDR3 nucleotides read TGTGCCTGTGACACCCTGGAGACCACCGATAAACTCATCTTT. It translates to CACDTLETTDKLIF.